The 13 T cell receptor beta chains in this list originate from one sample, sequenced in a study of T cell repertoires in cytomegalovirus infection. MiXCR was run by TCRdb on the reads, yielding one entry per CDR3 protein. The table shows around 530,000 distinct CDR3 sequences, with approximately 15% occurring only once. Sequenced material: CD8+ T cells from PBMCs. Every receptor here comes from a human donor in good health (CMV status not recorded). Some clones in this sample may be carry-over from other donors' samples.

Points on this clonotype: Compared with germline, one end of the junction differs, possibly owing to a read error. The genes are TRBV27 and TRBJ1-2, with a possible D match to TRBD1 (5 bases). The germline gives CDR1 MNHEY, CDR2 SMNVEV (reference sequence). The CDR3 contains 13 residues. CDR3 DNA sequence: TGTGCCAGCAGTTTTAGGGGAAACTATGGCTACGCCTTC. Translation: CASSFRGNYGYAF.

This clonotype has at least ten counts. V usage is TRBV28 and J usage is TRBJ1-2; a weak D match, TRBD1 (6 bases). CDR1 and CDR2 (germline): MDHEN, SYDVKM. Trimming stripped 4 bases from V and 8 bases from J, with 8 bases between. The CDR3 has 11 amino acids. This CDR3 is CASSSGGGYTF. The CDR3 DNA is TGTGCCAGCAGTTCGGGGGGCGGCTACACCTTC.

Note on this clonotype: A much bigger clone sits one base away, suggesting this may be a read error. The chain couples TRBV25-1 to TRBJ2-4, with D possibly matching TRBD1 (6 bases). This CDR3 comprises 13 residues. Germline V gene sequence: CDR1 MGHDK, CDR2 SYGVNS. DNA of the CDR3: TGTGCCGGCAGTGAACAGGGTGCGAACATTCAGTACTTC. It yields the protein CAGSEQGANIQYF.

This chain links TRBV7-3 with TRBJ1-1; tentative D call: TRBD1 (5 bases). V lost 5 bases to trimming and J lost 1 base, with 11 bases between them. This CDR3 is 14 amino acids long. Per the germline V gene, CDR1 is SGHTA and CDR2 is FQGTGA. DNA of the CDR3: TGTGCCAGCAGCCCCGACAGCTCGAACACTGAAGCTTTCTTT. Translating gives CASSPDSSNTEAFF.

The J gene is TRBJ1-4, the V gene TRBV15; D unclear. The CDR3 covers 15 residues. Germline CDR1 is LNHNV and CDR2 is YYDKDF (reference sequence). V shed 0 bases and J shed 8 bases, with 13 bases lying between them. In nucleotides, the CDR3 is TGTGCCACCAGCAGAGATGGGCAGAGAAGGGAAAAACTGTTTTTT. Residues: CATSRDGQRREKLFF. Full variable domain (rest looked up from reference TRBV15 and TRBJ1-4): DAMVIQNPRYQVTQFGKPVTLSCSQTLNHNVMYWYQQKSSQAPKLLFHYYDKDFNNEADTPDNFQSRRPNTSFCFLDIRSPGLGDTAMYLCATSRDGQRREKLFFGSGTQLSVL.

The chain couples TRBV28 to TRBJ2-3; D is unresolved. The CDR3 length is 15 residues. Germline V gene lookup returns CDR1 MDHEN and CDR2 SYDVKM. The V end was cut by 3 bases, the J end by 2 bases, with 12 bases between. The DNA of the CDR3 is TGTGCCAGCAGTTTGGGTAGCCTACTCACAGATACGCAGTATTTT. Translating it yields CASSLGSLLTDTQYF.

The CDR3 loop is CSAREAGTSGSLETQYF. CDR3 nucleotide sequence: TGCAGTGCTAGAGAAGCCGGGACTAGCGGGAGTCTAGAGACCCAGTACTTC. The chain couples TRBV20-1 to TRBJ2-5; 14 bases line up with TRBD2. CDR1 and CDR2 (germline): DFQATT, SNEGSKA (reference sequence). Trimming took 0 bases from V and 4 from J; bases not matched to a gene: 7. The CDR3 is 17 residues long.

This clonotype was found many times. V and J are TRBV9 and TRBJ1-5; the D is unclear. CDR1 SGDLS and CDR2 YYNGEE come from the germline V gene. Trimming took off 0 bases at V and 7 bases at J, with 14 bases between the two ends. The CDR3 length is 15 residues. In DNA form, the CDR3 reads TGTGCCAGCAGCGTAGCACCGGCCGTTGGGCAGCCCCAGCATTTT. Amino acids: CASSVAPAVGQPQHF.

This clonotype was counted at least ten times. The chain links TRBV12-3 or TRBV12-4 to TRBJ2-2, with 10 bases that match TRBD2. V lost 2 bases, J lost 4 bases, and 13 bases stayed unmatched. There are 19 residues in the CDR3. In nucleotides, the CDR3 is TGTGCCAGCAGTTTAAGTTCCTGGAGCGGGGGGGCTCGCACCGGGGAGCTGTTTTTT. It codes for CASSLSSWSGGARTGELFF.

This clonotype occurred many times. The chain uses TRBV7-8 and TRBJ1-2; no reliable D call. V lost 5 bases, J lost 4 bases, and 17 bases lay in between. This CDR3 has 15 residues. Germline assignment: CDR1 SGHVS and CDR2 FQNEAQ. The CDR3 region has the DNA TGTGCCAGCAGCGCCCCGTACCTGGGTACCTATGGCTACACCTTC. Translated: CASSAPYLGTYGYTF.

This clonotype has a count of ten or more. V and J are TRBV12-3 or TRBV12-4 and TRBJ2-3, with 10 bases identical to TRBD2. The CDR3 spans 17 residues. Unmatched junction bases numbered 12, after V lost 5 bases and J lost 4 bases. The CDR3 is CASSPPLAGADADTQYF. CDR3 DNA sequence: TGTGCCAGCAGTCCGCCCCTAGCGGGAGCGGACGCAGATACGCAGTATTTT.

The CDR3 DNA follows: TGTGCCAGCAGCAACACCGAGAGGGGCAATCAGCCCCAGCATTTT. Encoded protein: CASSNTERGNQPQHF. V is TRBV7-6 and J is TRBJ1-5, with D uncertain. The CDR3 sequence is 15 residues long. The germline V gene encodes CDR1 SGHVS and CDR2 FNYEAQ. V shed 5 bases and J shed 2 bases, with 13 bases lying between them.

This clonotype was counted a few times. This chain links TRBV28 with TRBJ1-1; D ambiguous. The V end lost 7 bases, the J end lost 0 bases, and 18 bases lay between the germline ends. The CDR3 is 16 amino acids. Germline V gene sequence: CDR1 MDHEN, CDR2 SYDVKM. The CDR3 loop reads CASNFDREALNTEAFF. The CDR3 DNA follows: TGTGCCAGCAATTTTGATCGGGAGGCATTGAACACTGAAGCTTTCTTT.